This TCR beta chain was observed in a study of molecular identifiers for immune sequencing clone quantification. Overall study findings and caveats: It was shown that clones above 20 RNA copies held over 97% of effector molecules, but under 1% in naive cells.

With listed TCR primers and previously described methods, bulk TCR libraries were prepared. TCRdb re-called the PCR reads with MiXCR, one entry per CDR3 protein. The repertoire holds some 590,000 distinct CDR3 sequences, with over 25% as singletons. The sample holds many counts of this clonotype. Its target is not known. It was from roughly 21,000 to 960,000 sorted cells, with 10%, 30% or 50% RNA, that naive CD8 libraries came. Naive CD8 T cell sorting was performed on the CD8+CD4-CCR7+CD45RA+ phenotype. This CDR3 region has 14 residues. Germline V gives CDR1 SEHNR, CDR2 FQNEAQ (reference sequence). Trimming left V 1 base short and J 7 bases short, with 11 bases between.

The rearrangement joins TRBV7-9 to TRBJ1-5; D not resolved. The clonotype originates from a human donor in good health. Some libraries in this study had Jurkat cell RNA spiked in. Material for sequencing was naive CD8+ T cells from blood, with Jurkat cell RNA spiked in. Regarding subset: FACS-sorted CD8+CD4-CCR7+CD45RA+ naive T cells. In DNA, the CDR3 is TGTGCCAGCAGCTTAGTCGGTACGGCACAGCCCCAGCATTTT. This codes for CASSLVGTAQPQHF. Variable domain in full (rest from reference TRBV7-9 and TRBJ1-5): DTGVSQNPRHKITKRGQNVTFRCDPISEHNRLYWYRQTLGQGPEFLTYFQNEAQLEKSRLLSDRFSAERPKGSFSTLEIQRTEQGDSAMYLCASSLVGTAQPQHFGDGTRLSIL.